This T cell receptor (beta chain) derives from a study of control samples from healthy donors and cancer patients. TCRdb keeps only in-frame clones here, not all; method: immunoSEQ multiplex PCR. The table has 45,000 or so clones, around 93% seen once. Germline assignment: CDR1 SGHDN and CDR2 FVKESK. The CDR3 is 13 residues long. V lost 6 bases, J lost 4 bases, and 11 bases lay in between. Source material: PBMCs. The receptor was derived from a woman between 40 and 50 years old with head and neck cancer. The chain carries TRBV14 and TRBJ2-3; D is unclear. CDR3 protein: CASSISSADTQYF. For the CDR3, the DNA is TGTGCCAGCAGTATCAGCAGCGCAGATACGCAGTATTTT.